This passage covers 6 T cell receptor beta chains from one sample sequenced in a study of blood T cell repertoires in COVID-19. The protocol was immunoSEQ multiplex PCR, while the TCRdb copy is restricted to in-frame clones and leaves out a portion. Of around 340,000 clones listed, about four fifths were seen once; the top ten hold 2.5% to 3%. The source material was peripheral blood. The receptor set was obtained from a man between 25 and 39 years old with active or convalescent COVID-19.

The chain uses TRBV6-5 and TRBJ1-2; 9 positions agree with TRBD1. Germline V gene sequence: CDR1 MNHEY, CDR2 SVGAGI. V lost 10 bases, J lost 5 bases, and 8 bases stayed unmatched. This CDR3 region has 13 residues. Written as DNA, the CDR3 is TGTGCCACTACATCCGACAGGGGGTATGGCTACACCTTC. This codes for CATTSDRGYGYTF.

The rearrangement joins TRBV11-3 to TRBJ1-1; 7 nucleotides match TRBD1. The CDR3 totals 14 residues. The V gene end was trimmed by 5 bases and the J gene end by 6 bases; junction bases not matched to a gene: 9. CDR1 is SGHNT and CDR2 is YENEEA in the germline V gene. This CDR3 is CASSQGQPKAEAFF. The CDR3 DNA sequence: TGTGCCAGCAGCCAGGGACAGCCAAAGGCTGAAGCTTTCTTT.

V is TRBV7-2 and J is TRBJ1-1; no firm D call. The CDR3 has 14 amino acids. Trimming removed 6 bases from V and 8 bases from J, with 19 bases in between. Looked up from germline, CDR1 is SGHTA and CDR2 is FQGNSA. The CDR3: CASRDTGSLGEAFF. The CDR3 DNA follows: TGTGCCAGCAGGGATACCGGGTCCCTCGGCGAAGCTTTCTTT.

The chain couples TRBV10-3 to TRBJ2-3; 7 bases fit TRBD2. This CDR3 region has 13 residues. V trimming: 6 bases; J trimming: 4 bases; junction bases outside the gene matches: 4. Germline V gene lookup returns CDR1 ENHRY and CDR2 SYGVKD. CDR3 sequence reads: CAIRPGLADTQYF. CDR3 in DNA: TGTGCCATCAGGCCCGGACTAGCAGATACGCAGTATTTT.

In its sample, this clone was seen a few times. The J gene is TRBJ1-5, the V gene TRBV7-8; D is unclear. The germline gives CDR1 SGHVS, CDR2 FQNEAQ. V lost 3 bases, J lost 4 bases, and 7 bases lay in between. The CDR3 contains 13 residues. Here the CDR3 DNA reads TGTGCCAGCAGCTTCTCACAAAATCAGCCCCAGCATTTT. Translation: CASSFSQNQPQHF.

V usage is TRBV7-8 and J usage is TRBJ1-5, with D uncertain. Trimming cost V 7 bases and J 0 bases, with 10 bases left between them. CDR3 size: 14 residues. Germline V CDR1 and CDR2: SGHVS, FQNEAQ. The CDR3 bases are TGTGCCAGCACCCTCGGTTATAGCAATCAGCCCCAGCATTTT. Residues: CASTLGYSNQPQHF.